These 20 T cell receptor beta chains came from one sample sequenced in a study of shared clonotypes between healthy human individuals. Profiled with immunoSEQ multiplex PCR; TCRdb holds only in-frame clones, not every one. This sample has some 450,000 clones; roughly four fifths occur once, and the top ten carry approximately 12%. Sequenced sample: PBMCs. These receptors all stem from a woman between 35 and 50 years old in good health. Some clones in this sample may be carry-over from other donors' samples.

This sequence joins TRBV6-8 and TRBJ2-3; TRBD2 aligns across 9 bases. The V gene end was trimmed by 4 bases and the J gene end by 1 base; junction bases not matched to a gene: 9. The CDR3 length is 17 residues. From germline, CDR1 is MNHGY and CDR2 SAAAGT. CDR3 DNA sequence: TGTGCCAGCAGTTTATCGGGACTAGCTCTCTGCACAGATACGCAGTATTTT. Protein: CASSLSGLALCTDTQYF.

Here the CDR3 reads CASSLGGMSTDTQYF. CDR3 sequence (DNA): TGTGCCAGCAGCTTAGGCGGAATGAGCACAGATACGCAGTATTTT. The chain uses TRBV7-9 and TRBJ2-3; D is uncertain. The CDR3 spans 15 residues. Per germline, CDR1 SEHNR and CDR2 FQNEAQ (reference sequence). Trimming left V 1 base short and J 0 bases short, with 8 bases between.

This clone was picked up a small number of times. The chain combines TRBV5-4 with TRBJ2-2, with D tentatively TRBD2 (6 bases). CDR1 is SGHNT, CDR2 YYREEE, per germline (reference sequence). V lost 5 bases and J 2 bases, leaving 10 bases between the germline ends. The CDR3 is made up of 14 amino acids. CDR3 sequence: CASRLAGNTGELFF. CDR3 DNA: TGTGCCAGCAGACTCGCGGGAAACACCGGGGAGCTGTTTTTT.

This chain joins TRBV30 and TRBJ2-7; D is ambiguous. The V end lost 1 base, the J end lost 4 bases, and 11 bases lay between the germline ends. Germline V lookup: CDR1 GTSNPN, CDR2 SVGIG (reference sequence). The CDR3 is 13 amino acids. CDR3: CAWSARSVYEQYF. The CDR3 nucleotides read TGTGCCTGGAGTGCCAGAAGCGTTTACGAGCAGTACTTC.

This clone came up once. This chain joins TRBV15 and TRBJ2-7; D is uncertain. V was shortened by 4 bases and J by 2 bases, with 12 bases between the two germline ends. The germline V gene has CDR1 LNHNV and CDR2 YYDKDF (reference sequence). The CDR3 is made up of 14 amino acids. The CDR3 protein is CATSTGHDPYEQYF. DNA of the CDR3: TGTGCCACCAGCACCGGGCACGACCCCTACGAGCAGTACTTC.

In this sample, this clone turned up a few times. This chain uses TRBV7-3 with TRBJ2-1; 8 positions match TRBD2. The CDR3 is 15 residues long. CDR1 and CDR2 from the germline V gene are SGHTA and FQGTGA. Germline trimming cut 3 bases from V and 5 bases from J; bases unmatched to any gene: 6. The CDR3 loop is CASSFRTSGHNEQFF. The DNA for the CDR3 is TGTGCCAGCAGCTTCAGAACTAGCGGACACAATGAGCAGTTCTTC.

This clone turned up a few times. The rearrangement joins TRBV10-1 to TRBJ2-5; 13 nucleotides align to TRBD2. The end of the DNA fits TRBJ2-7 better, so the J call may be wrong. The length of the CDR3 is 19 residues. Germline CDR1 is WNHNN and CDR2 is SYGVQD (reference sequence). CDR3 DNA sequence: TGCGCCAGCAGTGAGGAGAGGACTAGCGGGAGAAAAATCCGGAACGAGCAGTACTTC. This sequence encodes CASSEERTSGRKIRNEQYF.

Regarding this clone: A read error is likely here: a far larger clone is one base away. Given the absence of the conserved phenylalanine or tryptophan at the CDR3 end, a read error is likely. The chain combines TRBV19 with TRBJ1-2; 9 positions agree with TRBD1. Germline assignment: CDR1 LNHDA and CDR2 SQIVND (reference sequence). V gave up 5 bases and J gave up 8 bases; unmatched junction bases: 6. The length of the CDR3 is 13 residues. CDR3 DNA sequence: TGTGCCAGTAGTTCTGGGACAGGGCTCGGCTACACCCTC. This gives the protein CASSSGTGLGYTL.

This rearrangement joins TRBV5-6 to TRBJ2-2; D gene unclear. The germline V and J ends were trimmed by 0 bases and 6 bases, with 3 bases remaining between them. CDR1 and CDR2 from the germline V gene are SGHDT and YYEEEE. The CDR3 has 12 residues. The CDR3 DNA reads TGTGCCAGCAGCTTGGTTTCCGGGGAGCTGTTTTTT. Translating gives CASSLVSGELFF.

This chain uses TRBV6-6 with TRBJ2-5; possibly TRBD1 for D (5 bases). The germline V gene encodes CDR1 MNHNY and CDR2 SVGAGI (reference sequence). Trimming shortened V by 10 bases and J by 1 base, and 16 bases separated the two germline ends. This CDR3 has 14 residues. The CDR3: CATEKGSFQETQYF. CDR3 nucleotides: TGTGCCACAGAAAAGGGGTCGTTCCAAGAGACCCAGTACTTC.

This chain links TRBV28 with TRBJ2-7; 8 nucleotides line up with TRBD2. This CDR3 is 16 amino acids long. With V trimmed by 5 bases and J by 0 bases, 9 bases remained unmatched. CDR1 and CDR2 (germline): MDHEN, SYDVKM. As DNA, the CDR3 is TGTGCCAGCAGTCCGGTCGGGAGGGCCGGCTCCTACGAGCAGTACTTC. It encodes CASSPVGRAGSYEQYF.

This clone was counted a few times. This may be a read error: a much more frequent sequence differs by one nucleotide. The chain combines TRBV7-6 with TRBJ2-1, with 8 positions matching TRBD2. This CDR3 is 14 amino acids long. Per the germline V gene, CDR1 is SGHVS and CDR2 is FNYEAQ. V was pared by 5 bases and J by 9 bases, with 9 bases of the junction left unmatched. DNA of the CDR3: TGTGCCAGCAGCCAGACTAGCGAGAGCAGTGAGCAGTTCTTC. This sequence encodes CASSQTSESSEQFF.

To note about this clone: The same CDR3 also results from other DNA sequences found in this sample. The V gene is TRBV5-4, the J gene TRBJ2-3; D gene uncertain. The CDR3 spans 15 residues. Germline assignment: CDR1 SGHNT and CDR2 YYREEE (reference sequence). Trimming pared 1 base from V and 0 bases from J, leaving 9 bases between. The DNA for the CDR3 is TGTGCCAGCAGCTTGTCAGGCTCTAGCACAGATACGCAGTATTTT. Translation: CASSLSGSSTDTQYF.

This clone was seen a few times. V is TRBV4-2 and J is TRBJ2-7, with 11 positions matching TRBD1. Trimming took 3 bases from V and 2 from J; bases not matched to a gene: 9. CDR3 size: 17 residues. Germline V gene data show CDR1 as LGHNA and CDR2 as YNFKEQ. CDR3 in amino acids: CASSQQSGQGVTYEQYF. DNA for the CDR3: TGTGCCAGCAGCCAGCAATCGGGACAGGGGGTCACCTACGAGCAGTACTTC.

For this clone: A far bigger clonotype differs at one base, so this is likely a read error. Other nucleotide sequences in the sample specify the same CDR3. The chain combines TRBV4-1 with TRBJ2-2; 10 bases are shared with TRBD2. Per germline, CDR1 MGHRA and CDR2 YSYEKL. This CDR3 contains 16 residues. V was clipped by 4 bases and J by 5 bases; unmatched bases: 7. CDR3 in DNA: TGCGCCAGCAGCCTCCTAGCGGGAGTGCGTACCGGGGAGCTGTTTTTT. As protein: CASSLLAGVRTGELFF.

This clone was recorded once. It is likely a read error: a sequence one base away is far more abundant. This specimen includes other DNA sequences encoding the same CDR3. CDR3 in amino acids: CASRQGNREKLFF. The CDR3 bases are TGTGCCAGCAGACAGGGGAATCGGGAAAAACTGTTTTTC. The gene calls are TRBV6-5 and TRBJ1-4, with TRBD1 matching over 7 bases. The CDR3 extends over 13 amino acids. Per the germline V gene, CDR1 is MNHEY and CDR2 is SVGAGI.

This clone has only one observation. The chain has TRBV7-2 and TRBJ2-7; D remains ambiguous. The CDR3 runs to 14 residues. CDR1 and CDR2 from the germline V gene are SGHTA and FQGNSA. Between the trimmed V and J ends, which lost 4 bases and 3 bases, there was a span of 13 bases. The CDR3 sequence: CASSSRSGDYEQYF. The CDR3 region has the DNA TGTGCCAGCAGCTCAAGGAGTGGAGACTACGAGCAGTACTTC.

DNA of the CDR3: TGCGCCAGCAGCTTGCTTAGCTCCTACGAGCAGTACTTC. Translation gives CASSLLSSYEQYF. V is TRBV5-1 and J is TRBJ2-7; D remains unclear. The CDR3 totals 13 residues. The V and J ends lost 1 base and 0 bases respectively, with 5 bases between them. CDR1 is SGHRS, CDR2 YFSETQ, per germline.

This chain joins TRBV7-3 and TRBJ1-2; no firm D call. Germline CDR1 is SGHTA and CDR2 is FQGTGA. This CDR3 is built from 15 residues. V was shortened by 2 bases and J by 0 bases, with 10 bases between the two germline ends. Written as DNA, the CDR3 is TGTGCCAGCAGCTTAGATCCGGGATCTAACTATGGCTACACCTTC. As protein: CASSLDPGSNYGYTF. The entire variable domain, with the rest obtained from reference TRBV7-3 and TRBJ1-2, is as follows: GAGVSQTPSNKVTEKGKYVELRCDPISGHTALYWYRQSLGQGPEFLIYFQGTGAADDSGLPNDRFFAVRPEGSVSTLKIQRTERGDSAVYLCASSLDPGSNYGYTFGSGTRLTVV.

This chain's CDR3 is CASSLIGLQDTQYF. Written as DNA, the CDR3 is TGTGCCAGCAGCTTGATAGGACTGCAAGATACGCAGTATTTT. The V call is TRBV5-4, the J call TRBJ2-3; a possible D gene is TRBD2 (5 bases). Deletions cut 1 base from V and 5 bases from J, with 11 bases between. Germline CDR1 SGHNT, CDR2 YYREEE (reference sequence). The CDR3 covers 14 residues.